The 7 T cell receptor beta chains below all came from one sample that was sequenced in a study of somatic mutations in cytotoxic T cells in rheumatoid arthritis. Generated by immunoSEQ multiplex PCR, the TCRdb table keeps only in-frame clones and is missing some. The sample includes roughly 20,000 clones, under 85% of them seen just once. What was sequenced was CD8+ T cells sorted from blood. The receptors stem from an adult with rheumatoid arthritis.

This chain uses TRBV6-6 with TRBJ1-5, with D possibly matching TRBD1 (5 bases). This CDR3 comprises 14 residues. Between the trimmed V and J ends, which lost 6 bases and 5 bases, there was a span of 14 bases. CDR1 is MNHNY, CDR2 SVGAGI, per germline (reference sequence). CDR3 region: CASSPDSYYQPQHF. The CDR3 DNA is TGTGCCAGCAGCCCTGACAGCTATTATCAGCCCCAGCATTTT.

The genes are TRBV4-3 and TRBJ2-1; no clear D gene. With 1 base removed from V and 3 bases from J, the gap between germline ends came to 10 bases. CDR3 length: 15 amino acids. CDR1 LGHNA and CDR2 YSLEER come from the germline V gene. The CDR3 DNA reads TGCGCCAGCAGCCAAGTCCCAGCCAACTACAATGAGCAGTTCTTC. Amino acids: CASSQVPANYNEQFF.

The chain joins TRBV10-3 to TRBJ2-2; D call uncertain. The CDR3 runs 14 residues. V was clipped by 7 bases and J by 7 bases, with 16 bases between them. Germline V gene data show CDR1 as ENHRY and CDR2 as SYGVKD. CDR3 amino acids: CAITPTPEVGELFF. The CDR3 nucleotides read TGTGCCATCACTCCGACCCCCGAGGTCGGGGAGCTGTTTTTT.

This chain connects TRBV7-2 to TRBJ2-2; D is ambiguous. There are 12 residues in the CDR3. Deletions cut 9 bases from V and 5 bases from J, with 10 bases between. Per the germline V gene, CDR1 is SGHTA and CDR2 is FQGNSA. CDR3 loop: CASPGVTGELFF. DNA of the CDR3: TGTGCCAGTCCAGGTGTGACCGGGGAGCTGTTTTTT.

This clone turned up a few times. The chain couples TRBV7-9 to TRBJ1-2; D not certain. CDR3 length equals 12 residues. Germline CDR1 is SEHNR and CDR2 is FQNEAQ (reference sequence). The V and J ends lost 4 bases and 7 bases respectively, with 10 bases between them. The chain's CDR3 is CASSSPFGGYTF. CDR3 nucleotides: TGTGCCAGCAGCTCGCCCTTCGGTGGCTACACCTTC.

The chain employs TRBV9 and TRBJ2-3, with 9 bases that match TRBD2. The V gene's germline CDR1 is SGDLS and CDR2 YYNGEE. The CDR3 is 15 residues long. With V trimmed by 7 bases and J by 2 bases, 8 bases remained unmatched. The DNA of the CDR3 is TGTGCCAGCGGATGGAGCGGGGGGCCCACAGATACGCAGTATTTT. Residues: CASGWSGGPTDTQYF.

This clone was observed a single time. The chain recombines TRBV11-3 with TRBJ2-1, with D tentatively TRBD2 (5 bases). Germline V gives CDR1 SGHNT, CDR2 YENEEA. This CDR3 contains 12 residues. V lost 1 base and J 10 bases, leaving 8 bases between the germline ends. DNA of the CDR3: TGTGCCAGCAGCTTAGGTTCGGGGGAGCAGTTCTTC. This codes for CASSLGSGEQFF.